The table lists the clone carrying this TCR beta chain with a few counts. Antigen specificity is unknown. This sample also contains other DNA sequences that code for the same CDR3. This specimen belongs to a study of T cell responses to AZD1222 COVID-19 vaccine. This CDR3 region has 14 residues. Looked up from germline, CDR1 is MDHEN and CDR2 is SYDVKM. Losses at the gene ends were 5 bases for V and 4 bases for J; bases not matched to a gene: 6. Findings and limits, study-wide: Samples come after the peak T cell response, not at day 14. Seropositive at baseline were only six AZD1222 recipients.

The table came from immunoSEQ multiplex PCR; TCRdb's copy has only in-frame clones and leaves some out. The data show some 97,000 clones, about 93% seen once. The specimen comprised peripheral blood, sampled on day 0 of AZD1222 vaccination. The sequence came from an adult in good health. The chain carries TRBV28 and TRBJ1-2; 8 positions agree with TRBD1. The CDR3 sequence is CASSPGQGGYGYTF. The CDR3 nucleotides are TGTGCCAGCAGTCCTGGACAGGGTGGCTATGGCTACACCTTC.